The text below deals with one T cell receptor beta chain. The antigen is unknown. The sample belongs to a study of graft-versus-host responses after intestinal transplantation. Study summary: All recipients were transplanted with multivisceral, liver-intestinal, or isolated intestinal grafts. Induction using anti-thymocyte globulin, followed by tacrolimus and steroids for 3 to 4 years, was given to all recipients. Notes on the study in general: Early HvG declines after transplant were associated with peak circulating GvH clone levels. Analysis identified GvH clones in recipient marrow, with some appearing first in ileum or blood.

The V gene lost 5 bases and the J gene lost 1 base, with 15 bases spanning the gap. This CDR3 spans 16 amino acids. CDR1 SGHVS and CDR2 FQNEAQ come from the germline V gene. The protocol was immunoSEQ multiplex PCR, while the TCRdb copy is restricted to in-frame clones and leaves out a portion. The sample has roughly 64,000 clones, 90% seen once; the top ten hold about 1.7%. The chain employs TRBV7-8 and TRBJ1-3, with D unclear. This TCR derives from a human donor who was the organ donor for an intestinal transplant. The sequenced sample was unstimulated CD8+ T cells sorted from spleen or lymph node cells, obtained before transplant. CDR3 coding DNA: TGTGCCAGCAGCCAAGGGTTCGGGGAGTCTGGAAACACCATATATTTT. Translation gives CASSQGFGESGNTIYF.